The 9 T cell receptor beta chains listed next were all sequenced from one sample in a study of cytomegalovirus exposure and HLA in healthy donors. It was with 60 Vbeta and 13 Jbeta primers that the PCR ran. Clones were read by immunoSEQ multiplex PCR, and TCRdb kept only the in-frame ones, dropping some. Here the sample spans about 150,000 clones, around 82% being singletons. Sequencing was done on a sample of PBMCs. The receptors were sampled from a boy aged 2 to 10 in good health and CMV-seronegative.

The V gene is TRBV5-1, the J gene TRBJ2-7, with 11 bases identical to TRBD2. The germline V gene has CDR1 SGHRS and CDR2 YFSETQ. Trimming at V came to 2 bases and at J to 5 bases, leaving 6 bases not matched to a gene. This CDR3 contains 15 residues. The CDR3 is CASSFGLTSGNEQYF. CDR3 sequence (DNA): TGCGCCAGCAGCTTCGGACTGACTAGCGGGAACGAGCAGTACTTC.

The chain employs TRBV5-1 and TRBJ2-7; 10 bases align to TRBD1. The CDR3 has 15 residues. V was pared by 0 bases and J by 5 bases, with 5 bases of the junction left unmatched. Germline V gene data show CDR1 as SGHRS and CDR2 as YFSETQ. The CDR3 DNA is TGCGCCAGCAGCTTGGCCCCGGGACAGGGGAACGAGCAGTACTTC. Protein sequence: CASSLAPGQGNEQYF. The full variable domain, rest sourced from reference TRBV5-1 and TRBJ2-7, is KAGVTQTPRYLIKTRGQQVTLSCSPISGHRSVSWYQQTPGQGLQFLFEYFSETQRNKGNFPGRFSGRQFSNSRSEMNVSTLELGDSALYLCASSLAPGQGNEQYFGPGTRLTVT.

The CDR3 loop reads CASSFTSGELFF. DNA for the CDR3: TGCGCCAGCAGCTTCACTAGCGGGGAGCTGTTTTTT. This chain joins TRBV5-1 and TRBJ2-2; tentative D call: TRBD2 (5 bases). Germline V gene lookup returns CDR1 SGHRS and CDR2 YFSETQ. V was clipped by 2 bases and J by 7 bases, with 6 bases between them. CDR3 length: 12 amino acids.

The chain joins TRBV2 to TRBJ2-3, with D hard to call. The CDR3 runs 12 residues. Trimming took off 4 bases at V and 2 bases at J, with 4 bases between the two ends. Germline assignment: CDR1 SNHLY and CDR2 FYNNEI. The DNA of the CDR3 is TGTGCCAGCAGTGTTTACACAGATACGCAGTATTTT. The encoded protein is CASSVYTDTQYF.

DNA of the CDR3: TGTGCCAGTTTGATGGAGGGAGGGTTTTCCCATGAGCAGTTCTTC. Protein sequence: CASLMEGGFSHEQFF. The V gene is TRBV13, the J gene TRBJ2-1, with 7 bases identical to TRBD2. Germline assignment: CDR1 PRHDT and CDR2 FYEKMQ (reference sequence). The CDR3 consists of 15 residues. V trimming: 9 bases; J trimming: 8 bases; junction bases outside the gene matches: 16.

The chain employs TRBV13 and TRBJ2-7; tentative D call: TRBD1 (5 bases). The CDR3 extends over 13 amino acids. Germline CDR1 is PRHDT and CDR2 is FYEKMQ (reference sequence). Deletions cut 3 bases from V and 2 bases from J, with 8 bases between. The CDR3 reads CASSLGRPYEQYF. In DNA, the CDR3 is TGTGCCAGCAGCTTGGGGCGGCCCTACGAGCAGTACTTC.

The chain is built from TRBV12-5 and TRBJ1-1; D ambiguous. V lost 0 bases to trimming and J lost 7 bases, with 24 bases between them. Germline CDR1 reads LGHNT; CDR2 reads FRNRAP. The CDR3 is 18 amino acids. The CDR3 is CASGLVLGRGRRPDEAFF. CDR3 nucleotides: TGTGCTAGTGGTTTGGTACTGGGTCGGGGAAGGAGGCCCGATGAAGCTTTCTTT.

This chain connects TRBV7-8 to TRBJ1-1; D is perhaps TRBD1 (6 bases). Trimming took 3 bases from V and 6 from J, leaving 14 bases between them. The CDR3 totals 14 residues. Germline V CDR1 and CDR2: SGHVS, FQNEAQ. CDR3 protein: CASSFVDSPSEAFF. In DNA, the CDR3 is TGTGCCAGCAGCTTTGTGGACAGCCCCTCTGAAGCTTTCTTT.

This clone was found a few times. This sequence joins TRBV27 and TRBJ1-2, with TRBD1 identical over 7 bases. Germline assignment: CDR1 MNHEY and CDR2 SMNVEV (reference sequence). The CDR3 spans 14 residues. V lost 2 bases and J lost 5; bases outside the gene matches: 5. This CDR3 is CASSLTGATYGYTF. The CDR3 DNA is TGTGCCAGCAGTTTAACAGGGGCAACTTATGGCTACACCTTC.